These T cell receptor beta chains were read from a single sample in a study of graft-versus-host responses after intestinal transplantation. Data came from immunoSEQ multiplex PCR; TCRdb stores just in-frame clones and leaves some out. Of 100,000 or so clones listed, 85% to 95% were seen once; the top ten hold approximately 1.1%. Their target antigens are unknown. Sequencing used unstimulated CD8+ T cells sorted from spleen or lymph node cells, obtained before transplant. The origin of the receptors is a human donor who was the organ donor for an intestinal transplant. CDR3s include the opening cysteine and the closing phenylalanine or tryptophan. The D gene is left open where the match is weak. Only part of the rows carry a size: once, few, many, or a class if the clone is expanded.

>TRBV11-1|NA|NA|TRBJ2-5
CASSFGSELQETQYF
TGTGCCAGCAGCTTTGGTAGCGAGCTTCAAGAGACCCAGTACTTC
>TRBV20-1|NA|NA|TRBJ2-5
CSAAGETQYF
TGCAGTGCTGCCGGGGAGACCCAGTACTTC
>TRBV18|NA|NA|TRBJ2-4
CASSPYRWGNIQYF
TGTGCCAGCTCACCTTACAGGTGGGGCAACATTCAGTACTTC
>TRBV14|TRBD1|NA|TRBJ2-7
CASSRLGQAPYEQYF
TGTGCCAGCAGCCGGCTAGGACAGGCCCCCTACGAGCAGTACTTC
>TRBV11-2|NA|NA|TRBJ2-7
CASSLDGRGYEQYF
TGTGCCAGCAGCTTAGATGGACGGGGCTACGAGCAGTACTTC
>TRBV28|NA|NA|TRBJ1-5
CASSLMGDSNQPQHF
TGTGCCAGCAGTTTGATGGGCGATAGCAATCAGCCCCAGCATTTT
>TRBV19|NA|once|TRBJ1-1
CASSIGGSEAFF
TGTGCCAGTAGTATCGGGGGGAGTGAAGCTTTCTTT
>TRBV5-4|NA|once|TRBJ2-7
CASSQRTDSYEQYF
TGTGCCAGCAGCCAAAGGACAGACTCCTACGAGCAGTACTTC
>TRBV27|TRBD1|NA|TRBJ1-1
CASSLAGQEAFF
TGTGCCAGCAGTTTAGCGGGACAGGAAGCTTTCTTT
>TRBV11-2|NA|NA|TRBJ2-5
CASSALRETQYF
TGTGCCAGCAGCGCCCTCCGGGAGACCCAGTACTTC
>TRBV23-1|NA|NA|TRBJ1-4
CASSQPRSKRIMKKWLFF
TGCGCCAGCAGTCAACCGCGATCAAAGAGGATCATGAAAAAGTGGCTGTTTTTT
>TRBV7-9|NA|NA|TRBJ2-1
CASQAGNEQFF
TGTGCCAGCCAGGCGGGAAATGAGCAGTTCTTC
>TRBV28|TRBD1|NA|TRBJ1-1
CASSLQGAGPEAFF
TGTGCCAGCAGCCTACAGGGGGCAGGACCTGAAGCTTTCTTT
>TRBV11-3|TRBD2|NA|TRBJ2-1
CASSSGLAGVPAFF
TGTGCCAGCAGCTCGGGGCTAGCGGGGGTCCCCGCGTTCTTC
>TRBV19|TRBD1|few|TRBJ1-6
CASSPGQGGYSPLHF
TGTGCCAGTAGTCCGGGACAGGGGGGATATTCACCCCTCCACTTT
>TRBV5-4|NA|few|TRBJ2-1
CASSPGVAAYNEQFF
TGTGCCAGCAGCCCCGGGGTTGCGGCATACAATGAGCAGTTCTTC
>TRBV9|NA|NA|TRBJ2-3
CASSLTLGIDTDTQYF
TGTGCCAGCAGCTTGACTCTCGGGATAGACACAGATACGCAGTATTTT
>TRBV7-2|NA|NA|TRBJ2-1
CASSFRAPFHNEQFF
TGTGCCAGCAGCTTCCGAGCTCCTTTCCACAATGAGCAGTTCTTC
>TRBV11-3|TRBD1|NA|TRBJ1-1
CASSLVDGTGGSNTEAFF
TGTGCCAGCAGCTTAGTTGACGGGACAGGCGGGAGTAACACTGAAGCTTTCTTT
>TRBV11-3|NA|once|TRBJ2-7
CASSPAATYEQYF
TGTGCCAGCAGCCCCGCGGCGACCTACGAGCAGTACTTC
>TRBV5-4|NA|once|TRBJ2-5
CASSLKGGGRETQYF
TGTGCCAGCAGCTTGAAGGGGGGGGGTCGAGAGACCCAGTACTTC
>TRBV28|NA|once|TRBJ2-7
CASSLPGAYEQYF
TGTGCCAGCAGTTTGCCGGGGGCCTACGAGCAGTACTTC
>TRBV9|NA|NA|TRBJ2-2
CASRADTGELFF
TGTGCCAGCAGGGCAGACACCGGGGAGCTGTTTTTT
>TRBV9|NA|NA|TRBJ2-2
CASSVANAGTGELFF
TGTGCCAGCAGCGTAGCTAATGCGGGGACCGGGGAGCTGTTTTTT
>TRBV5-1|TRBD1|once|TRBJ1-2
CARSPRTGWYGYTF
TGCGCCCGCAGCCCCCGGACAGGGTGGTATGGCTACACCTTC
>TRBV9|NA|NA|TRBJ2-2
CASSVGAGNTGELFF
TGTGCCAGCAGCGTAGGGGCGGGGAACACCGGGGAGCTGTTTTTT
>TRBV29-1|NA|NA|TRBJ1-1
CSVRGSPLNTEAFF
TGCAGCGTCCGGGGGAGTCCCTTGAACACTGAAGCTTTCTTT
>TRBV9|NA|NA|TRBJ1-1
CASSADGGPRAFF
TGTGCCAGCAGCGCCGACGGGGGGCCAAGGGCTTTCTTT
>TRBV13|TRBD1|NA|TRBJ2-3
CASSSSGTGVDTQYF
TGTGCCAGCAGCTCCTCCGGGACAGGGGTAGATACGCAGTATTTT
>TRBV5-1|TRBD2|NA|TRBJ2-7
CASRLAGAPVSYEQYF
TGCGCCAGCAGGCTAGCGGGGGCGCCTGTCTCCTACGAGCAGTACTTC
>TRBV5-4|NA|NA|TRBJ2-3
CASSYRDSPPDTQYF
TGTGCCAGCAGCTATCGGGACTCGCCCCCAGATACGCAGTATTTT
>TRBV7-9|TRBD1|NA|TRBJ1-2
CASSFGQGARNYGYTF
TGTGCCAGCAGCTTCGGACAGGGGGCGCGCAACTATGGCTACACCTTC
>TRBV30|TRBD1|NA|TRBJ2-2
CAWSGDSRELFF
TGTGCCTGGAGTGGGGACAGTCGGGAGCTGTTTTTT
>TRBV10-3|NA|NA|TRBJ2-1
CATSTRSGFRFF
TGTGCCACGTCGACCCGCTCGGGGTTCCGGTTCTTC
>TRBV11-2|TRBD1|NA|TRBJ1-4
CASSPGGKLFF
TGTGCCAGCAGCCCAGGGGGAAAACTGTTTTTT
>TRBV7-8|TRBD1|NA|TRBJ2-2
CASSLEGGAGLDTGELFF
TGTGCCAGCAGCTTAGAAGGGGGCGCAGGGTTGGACACCGGGGAGCTGTTTTTT
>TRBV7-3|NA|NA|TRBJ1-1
CASSLTGGAEAFF
TGTGCCAGCAGCTTAACTGGAGGGGCTGAAGCTTTCTTT
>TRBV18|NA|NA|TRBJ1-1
CASSPGQGTEAFF
TGTGCCAGCTCACCAGGGCAGGGGACTGAAGCTTTCTTT
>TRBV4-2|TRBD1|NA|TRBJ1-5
CASSRWTGNQPQHF
TGTGCCAGCAGCCGCTGGACAGGGAATCAGCCCCAGCATTTT
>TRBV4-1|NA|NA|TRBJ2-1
CASSQGMAGAYNEQFF
TGCGCCAGCAGCCAAGGGATGGCGGGCGCCTACAATGAGCAGTTCTTC
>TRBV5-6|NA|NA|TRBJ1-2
CASSLLPGTRYGYTF
TGTGCCAGCAGCCTACTACCCGGGACTCGCTATGGCTACACCTTC
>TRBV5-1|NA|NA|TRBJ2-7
CASSLDREQPTYEQYF
TGCGCCAGCAGCTTGGACCGGGAGCAGCCCACCTACGAGCAGTACTTC
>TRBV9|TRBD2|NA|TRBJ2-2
CASGLGSGELFF
TGTGCCAGCGGACTAGGGTCCGGGGAGCTGTTTTTT
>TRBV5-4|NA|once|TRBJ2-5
CASSSVMEETQYF
TGTGCCAGCAGCTCGGTCATGGAAGAGACCCAGTACTTC
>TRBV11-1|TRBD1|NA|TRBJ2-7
CASSARTGWLVKQYF
TGTGCCAGCAGCGCAAGGACAGGGTGGTTAGTCAAGCAGTACTTC
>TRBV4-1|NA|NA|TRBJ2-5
CASSKGTQETQYF
TGCGCCAGCAGCAAAGGCACTCAAGAGACCCAGTACTTC
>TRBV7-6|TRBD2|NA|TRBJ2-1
CASGAGISSYNEQFF
TGTGCCAGCGGAGCGGGGATCAGCTCCTACAATGAGCAGTTCTTC
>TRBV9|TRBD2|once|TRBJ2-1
CASSASGTSGNNEQFF
TGTGCCAGCAGCGCTTCCGGGACTAGCGGGAATAATGAGCAGTTCTTC
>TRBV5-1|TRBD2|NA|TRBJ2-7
CASSIPGLGVGEQYF
TGCGCCAGCAGCATCCCGGGACTAGGTGTCGGAGAGCAGTACTTC
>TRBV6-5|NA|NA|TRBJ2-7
CASSYSTGYEQYF
TGTGCCAGCAGTTACTCGACTGGCTACGAGCAGTACTTC
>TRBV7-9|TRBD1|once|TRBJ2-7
CASSSPGTGEQEQYF
TGTGCCAGCAGCTCGCCCGGGACAGGGGAACAGGAGCAGTACTTC
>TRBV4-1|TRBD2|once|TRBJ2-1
CASSQDLAGGYEQFF
TGCGCCAGCAGCCAAGACCTAGCGGGGGGCTATGAGCAGTTCTTC